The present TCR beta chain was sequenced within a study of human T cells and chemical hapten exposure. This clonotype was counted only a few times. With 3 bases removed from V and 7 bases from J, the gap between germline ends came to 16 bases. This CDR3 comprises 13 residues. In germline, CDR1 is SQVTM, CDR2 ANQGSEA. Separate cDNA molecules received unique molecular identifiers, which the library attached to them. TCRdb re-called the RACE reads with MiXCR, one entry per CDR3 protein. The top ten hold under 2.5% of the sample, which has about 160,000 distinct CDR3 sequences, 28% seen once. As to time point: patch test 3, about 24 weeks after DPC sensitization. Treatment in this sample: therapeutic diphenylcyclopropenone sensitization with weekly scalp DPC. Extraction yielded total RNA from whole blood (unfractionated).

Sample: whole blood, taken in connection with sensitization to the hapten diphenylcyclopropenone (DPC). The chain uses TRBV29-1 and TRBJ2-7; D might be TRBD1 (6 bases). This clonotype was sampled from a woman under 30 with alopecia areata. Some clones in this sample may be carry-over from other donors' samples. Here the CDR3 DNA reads TGCAGCGTTGAGATGACAGGTCAACGAGAGCAGTACTTC. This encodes CSVEMTGQREQYF.